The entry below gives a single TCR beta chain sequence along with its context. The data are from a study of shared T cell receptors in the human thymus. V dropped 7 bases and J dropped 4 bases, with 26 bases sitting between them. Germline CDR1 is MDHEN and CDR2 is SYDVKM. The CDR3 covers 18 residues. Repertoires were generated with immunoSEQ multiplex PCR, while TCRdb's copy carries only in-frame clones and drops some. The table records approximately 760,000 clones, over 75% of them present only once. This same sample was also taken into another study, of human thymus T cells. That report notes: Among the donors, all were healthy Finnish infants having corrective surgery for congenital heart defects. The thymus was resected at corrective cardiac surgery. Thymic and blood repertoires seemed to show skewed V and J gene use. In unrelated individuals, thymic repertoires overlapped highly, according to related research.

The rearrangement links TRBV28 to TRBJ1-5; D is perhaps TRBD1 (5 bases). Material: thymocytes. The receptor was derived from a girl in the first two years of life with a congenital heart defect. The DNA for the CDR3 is TGTGCCAGCATCCTTGATGGGGGGGGGTGTAGGATTAATCAGCCCCAGCATTTT. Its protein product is CASILDGGGCRINQPQHF.